The clone carrying this T cell receptor beta chain was counted a few times. Time point reported: blood 2 weeks post-SBRT. Treatment defined: 15 Gy SBRT to primary tumor, nephrectomy 4 weeks later. The method was immunoSEQ multiplex PCR; TCRdb's version includes in-frame clones alone and lacks a portion of them. The sample records some 60,000 clones, 70% to 80% being singletons. Germline assignment: CDR1 LNHDA and CDR2 SQIVND (reference sequence). The ends were cut back, 2 bases at V and 5 bases at J, with 16 bases in the middle. The CDR3 has 16 amino acids. This sample is drawn from a study of radiation and T cells in renal cell carcinoma. Overall study context: Nephrectomy followed 15 Gy stereotactic body radiation by 4 weeks.

V is TRBV19 and J is TRBJ1-5; D ambiguous. This clonotype originated in a man in his 60s with renal cell carcinoma. Sequencing used blood, obtained from a patient whose treatment included radiotherapy and nephrectomy. DNA for the CDR3: TGTGCCAGTAGTATATCAGTCGGCGATTCGTATCAGCCCCAGCATTTT. Its protein product is CASSISVGDSYQPQHF.